These T cell receptor beta chains were read from a single sample in a study of tumour-infiltrating T cells in Burkitt lymphoma. Clones were read by immunoSEQ multiplex PCR, and TCRdb kept only the in-frame ones, dropping some. This table has roughly 3,700 clones, roughly 21% appearing once. Material: tumor tissue. The receptors here all came from a human donor with Burkitt lymphoma. Each CDR3 is given with its conserved first and last residue. Fields, in order: clone size, J gene, V gene, D gene, CDR3 protein, CDR3 DNA. The D gene is left open where the match is weak. Rows may omit the clone size; those that give it use once, few, many or a size class.

clone_size: few; j_call: TRBJ2-7; v_call: TRBV6-5; d_call: .; cdr3_aa: CASRRSGYSYEQYF; cdr3_nt: TGTGCCAGCAGACGAAGCGGTTACTCCTACGAGCAGTACTTC
clone_size: few; j_call: TRBJ2-7; v_call: TRBV27; d_call: TRBD2; cdr3_aa: CASGGLLYEQYF; cdr3_nt: TGTGCCAGCGGGGGACTACTCTACGAGCAGTACTTC
clone_size: .; j_call: TRBJ2-2; v_call: TRBV7-9; d_call: TRBD1; cdr3_aa: CASSLARTGALNTGELFF; cdr3_nt: TGTGCCAGCAGCTTAGCCCGTACAGGGGCTCTGAACACCGGGGAGCTGTTTTTT
clone_size: few; j_call: TRBJ2-1; v_call: TRBV5-1; d_call: .; cdr3_aa: CASSSDSYNEQFF; cdr3_nt: TGCGCCAGCAGCTCGGACTCATACAATGAGCAGTTCTTC
clone_size: few; j_call: TRBJ2-7; v_call: TRBV29-1; d_call: TRBD2; cdr3_aa: CSVEGLAGRRYEQYF; cdr3_nt: TGCAGCGTTGAGGGACTAGCGGGAAGGAGGTACGAGCAGTACTTC
clone_size: .; j_call: TRBJ2-5; v_call: TRBV27; d_call: .; cdr3_aa: CASSPDGRDNQETQYF; cdr3_nt: TGTGCCAGCTCCCCTGATGGCCGGGACAACCAAGAGACCCAGTACTTC
clone_size: .; j_call: TRBJ1-1; v_call: TRBV6-5; d_call: .; cdr3_aa: CASSPRGRLNTEAFF; cdr3_nt: TGTGCCAGCAGTCCGCGGGGACGGCTGAACACTGAAGCTTTCTTT
clone_size: .; j_call: TRBJ2-1; v_call: TRBV25-1; d_call: TRBD1; cdr3_aa: CASSEPDSTGLNEQFF; cdr3_nt: TGTGCCAGCAGTGAGCCTGATTCGACAGGGTTAAATGAGCAGTTCTTC
clone_size: .; j_call: TRBJ1-5; v_call: TRBV27; d_call: .; cdr3_aa: CASSFISASPNQPQHF; cdr3_nt: TGTGCCAGCAGTTTTATTTCCGCATCCCCCAATCAGCCCCAGCATTTT
clone_size: .; j_call: TRBJ2-7; v_call: TRBV4-1; d_call: .; cdr3_aa: CASSQQGSYEQYF; cdr3_nt: TGCGCCAGCAGCCAACAGGGCTCCTACGAGCAGTACTTC
clone_size: .; j_call: TRBJ1-5; v_call: TRBV7-9; d_call: .; cdr3_aa: CASSPGDSGPLDQPQHF; cdr3_nt: TGTGCCAGCAGCCCAGGGGACTCAGGGCCCCTCGATCAGCCCCAGCATTTT
clone_size: few; j_call: TRBJ2-2; v_call: TRBV19; d_call: .; cdr3_aa: CASSSTGELFF; cdr3_nt: TGTGCCAGTAGTTCAACCGGGGAGCTGTTTTTT
clone_size: .; j_call: TRBJ1-5; v_call: TRBV19; d_call: TRBD1; cdr3_aa: CASSIFGTEYSNQPQHF; cdr3_nt: TGTGCCAGTAGTATATTCGGGACAGAATATAGCAATCAGCCCCAGCATTTT
clone_size: few; j_call: TRBJ1-2; v_call: TRBV2; d_call: .; cdr3_aa: CASSGGPSGYGYTF; cdr3_nt: TGTGCCAGCAGCGGGGGCCCATCGGGCTATGGCTACACCTTC
clone_size: .; j_call: TRBJ2-7; v_call: TRBV13; d_call: .; cdr3_aa: CASSFSPSFSNYEQYF; cdr3_nt: TGTGCCAGCAGCTTTTCCCCTTCCTTCTCCAACTACGAGCAGTACTTC
clone_size: few; j_call: TRBJ2-3; v_call: TRBV6-4; d_call: .; cdr3_aa: CASSALLGVSTDTQYF; cdr3_nt: TGTGCCAGCAGCGCCCTCCTGGGGGTTAGCACAGATACGCAGTATTTT
clone_size: few; j_call: TRBJ2-7; v_call: TRBV2; d_call: .; cdr3_aa: CASGFEQYF; cdr3_nt: TGTGCCAGCGGATTCGAGCAGTACTTC
clone_size: large; j_call: TRBJ1-1; v_call: TRBV19; d_call: .; cdr3_aa: CASGWPEAFF; cdr3_nt: TGTGCCAGTGGGTGGCCTGAAGCTTTCTTT
clone_size: .; j_call: TRBJ2-5; v_call: TRBV2; d_call: .; cdr3_aa: CARGWGGEETQYF; cdr3_nt: TGTGCCAGGGGCTGGGGAGGTGAAGAGACCCAGTACTTC
clone_size: .; j_call: TRBJ1-5; v_call: TRBV10-1; d_call: .; cdr3_aa: CASSDFEGNQPQHF; cdr3_nt: TGCGCCAGCAGTGACTTTGAGGGCAATCAGCCCCAGCATTTT
clone_size: .; j_call: TRBJ1-1; v_call: TRBV5-6; d_call: .; cdr3_aa: CASSFGGNEDTEAFF; cdr3_nt: TGTGCCAGCAGCTTCGGGGGGAATGAGGACACTGAAGCTTTCTTT
clone_size: .; j_call: TRBJ1-2; v_call: TRBV18; d_call: .; cdr3_aa: CASSPAVRNYGYTF; cdr3_nt: TGTGCCAGCTCACCGGCAGTCCGCAACTATGGCTACACCTTC
clone_size: .; j_call: TRBJ1-2; v_call: TRBV6-6; d_call: .; cdr3_aa: CASSFQGNYGYTF; cdr3_nt: TGTGCCAGCAGTTTCCAGGGGAACTATGGCTACACCTTC
clone_size: .; j_call: TRBJ2-6; v_call: TRBV4-1; d_call: .; cdr3_aa: CASSQVFSEAGANVLTF; cdr3_nt: TGCGCCAGCAGCCAAGTCTTCTCGGAGGCTGGGGCCAACGTCCTGACTTTC
clone_size: .; j_call: TRBJ2-1; v_call: TRBV19; d_call: .; cdr3_aa: CASSSHAYDEQFF; cdr3_nt: TGTGCCAGTAGTTCCCATGCTTACGATGAGCAGTTCTTC
clone_size: few; j_call: TRBJ2-3; v_call: TRBV29-1; d_call: TRBD2; cdr3_aa: CSAILAGGYTDTQYF; cdr3_nt: TGCAGCGCCATACTAGCGGGAGGGTACACAGATACGCAGTATTTT
clone_size: few; j_call: TRBJ2-1; v_call: TRBV7-2; d_call: .; cdr3_aa: CASSTGKGYNEQFF; cdr3_nt: TGTGCCAGCAGTACGGGGAAAGGCTACAATGAGCAGTTCTTC
clone_size: .; j_call: TRBJ2-1; v_call: TRBV5-6; d_call: TRBD2; cdr3_aa: CASSWGLAGVNEQFF; cdr3_nt: TGTGCCAGCAGCTGGGGACTAGCGGGAGTTAATGAGCAGTTCTTC
clone_size: .; j_call: TRBJ2-7; v_call: TRBV19; d_call: .; cdr3_aa: CASSIELTQPYEQYF; cdr3_nt: TGTGCCAGTAGTATAGAATTGACCCAACCCTACGAGCAGTACTTC
clone_size: .; j_call: TRBJ1-4; v_call: TRBV14; d_call: .; cdr3_aa: CASSQRDEKLFF; cdr3_nt: TGTGCCAGCAGCCAACGTGATGAAAAACTGTTTTTT
clone_size: few; j_call: TRBJ1-2; v_call: TRBV15; d_call: .; cdr3_aa: CATSRDRGPLQGYTF; cdr3_nt: TGTGCCACCAGCAGAGATCGGGGACCACTACAGGGCTACACCTTC
clone_size: few; j_call: TRBJ2-1; v_call: TRBV19; d_call: .; cdr3_aa: CASSAVSLGYNEQFF; cdr3_nt: TGTGCCAGTAGTGCCGTTTCTCTCGGCTACAATGAGCAGTTCTTC
clone_size: .; j_call: TRBJ1-5; v_call: TRBV19; d_call: TRBD1; cdr3_aa: CASSITGTVYSNQPQHF; cdr3_nt: TGTGCCAGTAGTATAACTGGGACAGTGTATAGCAATCAGCCCCAGCATTTT
clone_size: few; j_call: TRBJ2-3; v_call: TRBV7-2; d_call: TRBD1; cdr3_aa: CASSLAQGQTDTQYF; cdr3_nt: TGTGCCAGCAGCTTAGCACAGGGGCAGACAGATACGCAGTATTTT
clone_size: few; j_call: TRBJ2-3; v_call: TRBV4-1; d_call: .; cdr3_aa: CASSQDWEDTQYF; cdr3_nt: TGCGCCAGCAGCCAAGATTGGGAAGATACGCAGTATTTT
clone_size: .; j_call: TRBJ1-1; v_call: TRBV2; d_call: .; cdr3_aa: CASSTRPERNTEAFF; cdr3_nt: TGTGCCAGCAGTACCCGGCCGGAAAGGAACACTGAAGCTTTCTTT
clone_size: few; j_call: TRBJ2-2; v_call: TRBV9; d_call: .; cdr3_aa: CASSAGVRELFF; cdr3_nt: TGTGCCAGCAGCGCCGGGGTGAGGGAGCTGTTTTTT
clone_size: .; j_call: TRBJ2-3; v_call: TRBV5-1; d_call: .; cdr3_aa: CASSPDSTDTQYF; cdr3_nt: TGCGCCTCTTCCCCGGATAGCACAGATACGCAGTATTTT
clone_size: few; j_call: TRBJ2-1; v_call: TRBV19; d_call: TRBD2; cdr3_aa: CATLGGSSYNEQFF; cdr3_nt: TGTGCCACTCTGGGGGGGAGCTCCTACAATGAGCAGTTCTTC
clone_size: .; j_call: TRBJ2-2; v_call: TRBV5-1; d_call: .; cdr3_aa: CASSSPYTTGELFF; cdr3_nt: TGCGCCAGCAGCTCGCCATATACAACCGGGGAGCTGTTTTTT
clone_size: .; j_call: TRBJ2-5; v_call: TRBV7-9; d_call: .; cdr3_aa: CASSLAGFETQYF; cdr3_nt: TGTGCCAGCAGCTTAGCAGGGTTTGAGACCCAGTACTTC
clone_size: few; j_call: TRBJ2-7; v_call: TRBV13; d_call: TRBD1; cdr3_aa: CASSTGTESYEQYF; cdr3_nt: TGTGCCAGCAGCACCGGGACAGAATCCTACGAGCAGTACTTC
clone_size: .; j_call: TRBJ2-6; v_call: TRBV29-1; d_call: .; cdr3_aa: CSVAVPLAGAGANVLTF; cdr3_nt: TGCAGCGTTGCGGTACCCCTAGCTGGGGCTGGGGCCAACGTCCTGACTTTC
clone_size: .; j_call: TRBJ1-2; v_call: TRBV7-2; d_call: .; cdr3_aa: CASSHPGDNGGGYTF; cdr3_nt: TGTGCCAGCAGCCACCCGGGGGACAACGGGGGAGGCTACACCTTC
clone_size: .; j_call: TRBJ1-5; v_call: TRBV5-1; d_call: .; cdr3_aa: CASSLGILGQPQHF; cdr3_nt: TGCGCCAGCAGCTTGGGTATTCTAGGCCAGCCCCAGCATTTT
clone_size: .; j_call: TRBJ2-3; v_call: TRBV9; d_call: TRBD2; cdr3_aa: CASSVPGLAGKDTQYF; cdr3_nt: TGTGCCAGCAGCGTTCCGGGACTAGCGGGAAAAGATACGCAGTATTTT
clone_size: few; j_call: TRBJ2-3; v_call: TRBV11-3; d_call: .; cdr3_aa: CASSSKGGTQYF; cdr3_nt: TGTGCCAGCAGCTCCAAGGGGGGGACGCAGTATTTT
clone_size: few; j_call: TRBJ1-4; v_call: TRBV4-3; d_call: .; cdr3_aa: CASSQDTGFNEKLFF; cdr3_nt: TGCGCCAGCAGCCAAGATACAGGGTTTAATGAAAAACTGTTTTTT